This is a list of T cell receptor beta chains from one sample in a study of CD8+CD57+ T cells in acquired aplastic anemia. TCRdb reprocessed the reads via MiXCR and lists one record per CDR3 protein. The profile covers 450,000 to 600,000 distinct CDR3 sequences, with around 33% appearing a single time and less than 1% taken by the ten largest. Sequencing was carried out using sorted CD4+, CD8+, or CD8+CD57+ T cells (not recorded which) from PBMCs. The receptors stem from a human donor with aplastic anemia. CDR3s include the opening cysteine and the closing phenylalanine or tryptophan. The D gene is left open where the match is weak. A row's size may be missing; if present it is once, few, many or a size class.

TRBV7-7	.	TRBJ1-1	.	CASSPARVLTEAFF	TGTGCTAGCAGCCCGGCCCGGGTCCTCACTGAAGCTTTCTTT
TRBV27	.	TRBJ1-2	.	CARNRDVYGYTF	TGTGCCAGGAACCGGGACGTCTATGGCTACACCTTC
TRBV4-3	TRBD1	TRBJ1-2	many	CASSQQGGEGYTF	TGCGCCAGCAGCCAACAAGGGGGCGAAGGCTACACCTTC
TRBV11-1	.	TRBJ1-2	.	CASSPCASGLAVRGGYTF	TGTGCCAGCAGCCCCTGTGCTAGTGGTTTGGCCGTCCGCGGTGGCTACACCTTC
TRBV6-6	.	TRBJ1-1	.	CASSYSNQGTEAFF	TGTGCCAGCAGTTACTCGAATCAGGGGACAGAAGCTTTCTTT
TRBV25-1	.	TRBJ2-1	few	CASSLALYRDWTIDNEQFF	TGTGCCAGCAGCTTAGCTCTATACAGGGACTGGACCATAGACAATGAGCAGTTCTTC
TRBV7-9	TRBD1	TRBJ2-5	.	CASSPGTGRETQYF	TGTGCCAGCAGCCCCGGGACAGGGCGGGAGACCCAGTACTTC
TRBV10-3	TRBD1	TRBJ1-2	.	CASSLQDRGRSGHTF	TGTGCCAGCAGTCTCCAAGACAGGGGAAGAAGTGGCCACACCTTC
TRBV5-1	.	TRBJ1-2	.	CASSLVGNTEAGYTF	TGCGCCAGCAGCTTGGTTGGGAACACTGAGGCTGGCTACACCTTC
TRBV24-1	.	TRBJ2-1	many	CATSDPRVLFF	TGTGCCACCAGTGATCCCAGGGTGCTGTTCTTC
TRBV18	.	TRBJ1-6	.	CASSPQDSNSPLHF	TGTGCCAGCTCACCACAGGACAGCAATTCACCCCTCCACTTT
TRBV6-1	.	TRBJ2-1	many	CAAHSSYNEQFF	TGTGCCGCCCATAGCTCCTACAATGAGCAGTTCTTC
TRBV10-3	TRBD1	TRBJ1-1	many	CAISVPGQGDTEAFF	TGTGCCATCAGTGTCCCGGGACAGGGGGACACTGAAGCTTTCTTT
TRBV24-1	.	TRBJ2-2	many	CATSVASFANTGELFF	TGTGCCACCAGTGTCGCAAGCTTTGCGAACACCGGGGAGCTGTTTTTT
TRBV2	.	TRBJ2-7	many	CATSRDTAYEQYF	TGTGCCACCTCCCGGGACACCGCCTACGAGCAGTACTTC
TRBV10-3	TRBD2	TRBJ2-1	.	CAISEGTSNEQFF	TGTGCCATCAGTGAGGGGACTAGCAATGAGCAGTTCTTC
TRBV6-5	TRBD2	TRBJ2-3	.	CASSYSRDYDEDTQYF	TGTGCCAGCAGTTACTCCCGGGACTACGATGAAGATACGCAGTATTTT
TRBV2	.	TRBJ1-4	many	CASRTSPGVGEKLFF	TGTGCCAGCAGAACTTCCCCCGGGGTGGGTGAAAAACTGTTTTTT
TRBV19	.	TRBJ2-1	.	CASRPLGQKSDNEQFF	TGCGCCAGTAGACCCTTAGGACAGAAATCCGACAATGAGCAGTTCTTC
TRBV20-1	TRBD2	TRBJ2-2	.	CSASPSGSDTGELFF	TGCAGTGCTAGTCCTAGCGGGAGCGACACCGGGGAGCTGTTTTTT
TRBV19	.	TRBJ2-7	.	CASSMARGATEQYF	TGTGCCAGTAGTATGGCCCGGGGGGCCACCGAGCAGTACTTC
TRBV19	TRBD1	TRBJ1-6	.	CASSSEGQGASPLHF	TGTGCCAGTAGTAGTGAGGGACAGGGGGCCTCACCCCTCCACTTT
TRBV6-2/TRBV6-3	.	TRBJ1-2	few	CASSFETGRVYGYTF	TGTGCCAGCAGTTTTGAAACGGGACGGGTCTATGGCTACACCTTC
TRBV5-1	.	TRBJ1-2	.	CASSPEGDGLSNYGYTF	TGCGCCAGCAGCCCGGAAGGAGACGGACTTTCTAACTATGGCTACACCTTC
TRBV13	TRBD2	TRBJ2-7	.	CASSLVQGLAGHEQYF	TGTGCCAGCAGCTTAGTTCAGGGACTAGCGGGGCACGAGCAGTACTTC
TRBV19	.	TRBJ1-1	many	CASMGIWELNTEAFF	TGTGCCAGTATGGGTATTTGGGAGCTTAACACTGAAGCTTTCTTT
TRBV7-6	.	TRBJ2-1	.	CASSPRAEGDEQFF	TGTGCCAGCAGCCCTAGGGCGGAGGGGGATGAGCAGTTCTTC
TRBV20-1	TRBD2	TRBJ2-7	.	CSAPGLAREQYF	TGCAGTGCACCGGGACTAGCTCGAGAGCAGTACTTC
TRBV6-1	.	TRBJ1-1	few	CASSEEQVMGTEAFF	TGTGCCAGCAGCGAGGAACAGGTCATGGGCACTGAAGCTTTCTTT
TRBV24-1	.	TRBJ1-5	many	CATSDYDRTYQPQHF	TGTGCCACCAGTGATTATGACAGGACCTATCAGCCCCAGCATTTT
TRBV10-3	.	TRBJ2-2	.	CANQGEGTGELFF	TGTGCCAACCAGGGGGAGGGAACCGGGGAGCTGTTTTTT
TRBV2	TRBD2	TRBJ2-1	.	CASSSQTSRVYNEQFF	TGTGCCAGCAGTTCGCAGACTAGCAGGGTATACAATGAGCAGTTCTTC
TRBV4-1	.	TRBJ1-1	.	CASRSGTLNTEAFF	TGCGCCAGCAGATCCGGGACCTTGAACACTGAGGCTTTCTTT
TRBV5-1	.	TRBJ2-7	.	CASSLAPELYEQYF	TGCGCCAGCAGCTTGGCCCCTGAGCTATACGAGCAGTACTTC
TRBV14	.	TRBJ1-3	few	CASSSWTADRVSTIYF	TGTGCCAGCAGCTCGTGGACAGCAGATCGCGTTAGCACCATATATTTT
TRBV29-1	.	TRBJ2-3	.	CSGGRKEDTQYF	TGCTCCGGCGGCCGGAAGGAAGATACGCAGTATTTT
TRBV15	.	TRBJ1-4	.	CATSRDMGFGEKLFF	TGTGCCACCAGCAGAGATATGGGTTTTGGGGAAAAACTGTTTTTT
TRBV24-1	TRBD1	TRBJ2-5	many	CATSDGTGGWETQYF	TGTGCCACCAGTGACGGGACAGGCGGTTGGGAGACCCAGTACTTC
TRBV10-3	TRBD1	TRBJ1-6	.	CASSDPGQDIGPPLHF	TGTGCCAGCAGTGACCCGGGACAGGATATCGGTCCACCCCTCCACTTT
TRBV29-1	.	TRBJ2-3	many	CSVEGSRTDTQYF	TGCAGCGTTGAGGGCAGCCGCACAGATACGCAGTATTTT
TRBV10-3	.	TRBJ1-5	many	CAISDYRGSNQPQHF	TGTGCCATCAGCGACTACCGTGGCAGCAATCAGCCCCAGCATTTT
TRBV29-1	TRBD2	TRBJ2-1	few	CSTPAGVSSYNEQFF	TGCAGCACTCCAGCGGGAGTCTCCTCCTACAATGAGCAGTTCTTC
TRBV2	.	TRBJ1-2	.	CASSEGVWEPGAYGYTF	TGTGCCAGCAGTGAAGGTGTATGGGAGCCGGGAGCCTATGGCTACACCTTC
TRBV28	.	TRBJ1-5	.	CASSRQAWNNQPQHF	TGTGCCAGCAGCCGACAGGCTTGGAACAATCAGCCCCAGCATTTT
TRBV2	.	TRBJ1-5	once	CASRELGHSQPQHF	TGTGCCAGCAGGGAATTGGGTCATTCCCAGCCCCAGCATTTT
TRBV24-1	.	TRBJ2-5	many	CATSARGRADQETQYF	TGTGCCACCAGTGCAAGAGGGCGGGCCGACCAAGAGACCCAGTACTTC
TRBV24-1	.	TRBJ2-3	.	CATSGSLTDTQYF	TGTGCCACCAGCGGGAGTTTGACAGATACGCAGTATTTT